This T cell receptor (beta chain) was sequenced in a study of OX40 agonist ivuxolimab in advanced cancers. The table came from immunoSEQ multiplex PCR; TCRdb's copy has only in-frame clones and leaves some out. The sample shows tens of thousands of clones, over 75% of them seen only once. This CDR3 is 13 amino acids long. Germline lookup yields CDR1 SGHRS and CDR2 YFSETQ. Trimming removed 4 bases from V and 6 bases from J, with 10 bases in between. This rearrangement joins TRBV5-1 to TRBJ1-4; D might be TRBD1 (6 bases). The sequence derives from an adult with an advanced solid tumor such as melanoma, head and neck, liver or kidney cancer. The sequencing used CD4+ or CD8+ T cells sorted from blood, collected in a trial of the OX40 agonist ivuxolimab. As DNA, the CDR3 is TGCGCCAGCAGCCGGGACAACGATGAAAAACTGTTTTTT. It codes for CASSRDNDEKLFF.